This T cell receptor beta chain derives from a study of Ad26.COV2.S vaccination and SARS-CoV-2 variants. Study-level findings and limits: TCR breadth and depth analyses may have underestimated total T cell responses. Vaccinees and placebo recipients showed similar non-spike TCR breadth.

Assay used: immunoSEQ multiplex PCR; TCRdb lists only in-frame clones, some missing. The table records under 400,000 clones, more than 75% of them present only once. This clone was detected only once. The antigen remains undetermined. There are 15 residues in the CDR3. Germline V gene sequence: CDR1 SGHAT, CDR2 FQNNGV. The germline V and J ends were trimmed by 5 bases and 11 bases, with 24 bases remaining between them. Described treatment: some 19 received Ad26.COV2.S at low or high dose, single or two shots; roughly five received placebo; per-sample allocation not given. The study sampled participants on day 63 after the first vaccine or placebo injection. An adult of 18-55 years in Boston served as donor.

The source of this sequence is a person between 18 and 65 years old who received the Ad26.COV2.S COVID-19 vaccine or a placebo. The input for sequencing was peripheral blood, taken in a trial of Ad26.COV2.S vaccine versus placebo. The rearrangement uses TRBV11-2 and TRBJ1-2, with TRBD1 as a possible D gene (5 bases). The CDR3 sequence is CASSTGTPNRPLYTF. CDR3 nucleotides: TGTGCCAGCAGCACCGGGACCCCTAACCGGCCTCTATACACCTTC.